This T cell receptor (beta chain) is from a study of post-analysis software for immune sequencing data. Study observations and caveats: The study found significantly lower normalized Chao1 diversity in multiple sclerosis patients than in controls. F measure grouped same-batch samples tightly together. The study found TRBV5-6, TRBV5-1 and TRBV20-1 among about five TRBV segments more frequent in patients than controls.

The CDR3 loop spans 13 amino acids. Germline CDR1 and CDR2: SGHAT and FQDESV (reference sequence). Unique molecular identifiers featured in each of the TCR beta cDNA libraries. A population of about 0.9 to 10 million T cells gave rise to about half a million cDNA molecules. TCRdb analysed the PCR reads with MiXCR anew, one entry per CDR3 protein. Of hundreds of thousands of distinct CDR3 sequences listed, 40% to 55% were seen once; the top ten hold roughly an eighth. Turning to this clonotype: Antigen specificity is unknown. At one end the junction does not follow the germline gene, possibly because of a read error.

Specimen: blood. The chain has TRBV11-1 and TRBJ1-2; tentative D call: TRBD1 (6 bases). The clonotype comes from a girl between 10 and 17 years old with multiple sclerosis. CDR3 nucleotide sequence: TGTGCCAACAGCCAGACAGGCTACTATGGCTACACCTTC. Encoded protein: CANSQTGYYGYTF.